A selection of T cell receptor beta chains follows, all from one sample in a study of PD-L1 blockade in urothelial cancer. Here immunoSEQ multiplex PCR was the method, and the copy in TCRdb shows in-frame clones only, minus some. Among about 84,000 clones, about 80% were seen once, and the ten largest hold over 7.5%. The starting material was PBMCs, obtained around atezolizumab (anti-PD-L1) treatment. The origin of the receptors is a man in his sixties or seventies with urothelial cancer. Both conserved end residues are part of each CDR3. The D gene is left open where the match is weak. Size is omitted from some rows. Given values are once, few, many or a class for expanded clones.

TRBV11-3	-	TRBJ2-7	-	CASSLARYEQYF	TGTGCCAGCAGCTTAGCGAGATACGAGCAGTACTTC
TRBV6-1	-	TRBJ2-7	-	CASSQSTGPKGEQYF	TGTGCTAGCAGTCAAAGTACAGGTCCGAAGGGCGAGCAGTACTTC
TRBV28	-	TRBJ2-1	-	CASSLVRGASSYNEQFF	TGTGCCAGCAGTTTAGTAAGAGGCGCTAGCTCCTACAATGAGCAGTTCTTC
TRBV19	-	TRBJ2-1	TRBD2	CASSIFAGGYSYNEQFF	TGTGCCAGTAGTATTTTTGCGGGAGGCTACTCCTACAATGAGCAGTTCTTC
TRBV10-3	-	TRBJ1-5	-	CAISESAGRCDQPQHF	TGTGCCATCAGTGAGTCAGCAGGGAGGTGCGATCAGCCCCAGCATTTT
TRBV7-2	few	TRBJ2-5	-	CASSLARQETQYF	TGTGCCAGCAGCTTAGCCAGGCAAGAGACCCAGTACTTC
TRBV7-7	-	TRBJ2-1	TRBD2	CASSLGGPTSGRAYNEQFF	TGTGCTAGCAGCTTAGGGGGGCCGACTAGCGGGAGGGCCTACAATGAGCAGTTCTTC
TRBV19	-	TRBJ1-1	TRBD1	CASSGTGTGRTEAFF	TGTGCCAGTAGTGGGACCGGGACAGGGAGGACTGAAGCTTTCTTT
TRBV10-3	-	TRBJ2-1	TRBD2	CAISEGTSGEQFF	TGTGCCATCAGTGAGGGCACTAGCGGGGAGCAGTTCTTC
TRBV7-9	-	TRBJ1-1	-	CASRAAINTEAFF	TGTGCCAGCAGGGCAGCGATTAACACTGAAGCTTTCTTT
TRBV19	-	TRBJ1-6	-	CASRSSYNSPLHF	TGTGCCAGTAGGAGCTCCTATAATTCACCCCTCCACTTT
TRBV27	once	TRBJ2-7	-	CASIPPRAGSTYEQYF	TGTGCCAGCATCCCCCCCAGGGCCGGGTCGACCTACGAGCAGTACTTC
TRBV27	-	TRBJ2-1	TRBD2	CASSLSGLADYNEQFF	TGTGCCAGCAGTTTATCGGGACTAGCGGACTACAATGAGCAGTTCTTC
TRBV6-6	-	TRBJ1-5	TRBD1	CASSLPGQGNQPQHF	TGTGCCAGCAGTCTCCCGGGACAGGGCAATCAGCCCCAGCATTTT
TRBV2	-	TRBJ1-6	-	CASSDQGSYNSPLHF	TGTGCCAGCAGTGACCAGGGCTCCTATAATTCACCCCTCCACTTT
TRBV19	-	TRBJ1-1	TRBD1	CASSPRQGSEAFF	TGTGCCAGTAGTCCCCGACAGGGCTCTGAAGCTTTCTTT
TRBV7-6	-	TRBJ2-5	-	CASSLAQGSETQYF	TGTGCCAGCAGCTTAGCGCAGGGTAGTGAGACCCAGTACTTC
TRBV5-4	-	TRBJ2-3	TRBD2	CASSIRTRTKLDTQYF	TGTGCCAGCAGCATCAGGACTAGAACTAAACTAGATACGCAGTATTTT
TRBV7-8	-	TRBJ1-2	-	CASSLIPGTQARGYTF	TGTGCCAGCAGCTTAATACCCGGGACACAAGCGAGGGGCTACACCTTC
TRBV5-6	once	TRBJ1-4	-	CASSLDRAVGKLFF	TGTGCCAGCAGCCTGGACCGCGCGGTGGGAAAACTGTTTTTT
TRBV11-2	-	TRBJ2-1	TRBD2	CASSTGGGISYNEQFF	TGTGCCAGCAGCACCGGGGGGGGGATCTCCTACAATGAGCAGTTCTTC
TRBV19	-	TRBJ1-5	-	CASTPQGGAGQPQHF	TGTGCCAGTACCCCCCAGGGAGGGGCGGGTCAGCCCCAGCATTTT
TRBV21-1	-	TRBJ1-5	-	CASSKGGDRGHVGNQPQHF	TGTGCCAGCAGCAAAGGGGGGGACAGGGGGCACGTCGGCAATCAGCCCCAGCATTTT
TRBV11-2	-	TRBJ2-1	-	CASSFSFQQFF	TGTGCCAGCAGCTTCTCCTTTCAGCAGTTCTTC
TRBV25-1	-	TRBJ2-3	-	CASSIQEATDTQYF	TGTGCCAGCAGTATTCAGGAGGCCACAGATACGCAGTATTTT
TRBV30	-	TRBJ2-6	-	CAWSVLASGANVLTF	TGTGCCTGGAGTGTATTGGCCTCTGGGGCCAACGTCCTGACTTTC
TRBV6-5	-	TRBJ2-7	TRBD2	CASSRELAGGYEQYF	TGTGCCAGCAGCCGCGAACTAGCGGGGGGATACGAGCAGTACTTC
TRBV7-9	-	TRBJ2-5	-	CASGRAIGTQYF	TGTGCCAGCGGCAGGGCGATAGGGACCCAGTACTTC
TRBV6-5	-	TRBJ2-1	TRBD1	CASRTRTGTSEQFF	TGTGCCAGCAGAACACGGACAGGGACAAGTGAGCAGTTCTTC
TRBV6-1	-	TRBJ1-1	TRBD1	CASSQQGYTEAFF	TGTGCCAGCAGCCAACAGGGGTACACTGAAGCTTTCTTT
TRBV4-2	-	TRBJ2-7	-	CASSLGGEYEQYF	TGTGCCAGCAGCCTAGGGGGGGAATACGAGCAGTACTTC
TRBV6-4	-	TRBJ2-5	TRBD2	CASRIGTIRQETQYF	TGTGCCAGCAGAATCGGGACTATTCGGCAAGAGACCCAGTACTTC
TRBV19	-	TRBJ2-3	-	CASSMWGQTDTQYF	TGTGCCAGTAGTATGTGGGGGCAAACAGATACGCAGTATTTT
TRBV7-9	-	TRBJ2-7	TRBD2	CASSPFGRFSYEQYF	TGTGCCAGCAGCCCTTTCGGGAGGTTCTCCTACGAGCAGTACTTC
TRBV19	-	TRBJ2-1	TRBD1	CASSTGQGSFSEQFF	TGTGCCAGTAGTACCGGACAGGGAAGTTTCAGTGAGCAGTTCTTC
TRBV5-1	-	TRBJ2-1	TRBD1	CASSLTPGGNEQFF	TGCGCCAGCAGCTTGACCCCAGGGGGCAATGAGCAGTTCTTC
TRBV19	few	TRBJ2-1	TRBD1	CASSIGTGLYNEQFF	TGTGCCAGTAGTATAGGGACAGGGCTCTACAATGAGCAGTTCTTC
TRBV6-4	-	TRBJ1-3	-	CASSETPGNTIYF	TGTGCCAGCAGTGAAACACCTGGAAACACCATATATTTT
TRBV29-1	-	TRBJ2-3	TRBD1	CSGLSTGPQYTDTQYF	TGCAGCGGGCTTTCGACAGGGCCCCAATACACAGATACGCAGTATTTT
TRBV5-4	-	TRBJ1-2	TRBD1	CASTQDRGPSGYTF	TGTGCCAGCACCCAGGACAGGGGGCCGTCTGGCTACACCTTC
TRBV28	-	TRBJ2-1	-	CASSLGTSGEQFF	TGTGCCAGCAGTCTCGGGACTTCAGGGGAGCAGTTCTTC
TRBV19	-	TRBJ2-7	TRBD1	CASSMDRSYEQYF	TGTGCCAGTAGTATGGACAGGTCCTACGAGCAGTACTTC
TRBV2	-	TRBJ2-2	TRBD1	CASSWDRGYGELFF	TGTGCCAGCAGTTGGGACAGGGGATATGGGGAGCTGTTTTTT
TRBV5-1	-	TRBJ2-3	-	CASSEQGDKDTQYF	TGCGCCAGCAGTGAACAGGGAGATAAAGATACGCAGTATTTT
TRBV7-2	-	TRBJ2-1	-	CASSLVRNEQFF	TGTGCCAGCAGCTTAGTGCGAAATGAGCAGTTCTTC
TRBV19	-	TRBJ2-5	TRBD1	CASSSSRGETQYF	TGTGCCAGTAGTAGCAGCAGGGGGGAGACCCAGTACTTC
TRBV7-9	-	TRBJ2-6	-	CASSLPTVSGANVLTF	TGTGCCAGCAGCTTACCAACAGTCTCTGGGGCCAACGTCCTGACTTTC
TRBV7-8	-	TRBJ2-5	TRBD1	CASSTQQGVGETQYF	TGTGCCAGCAGCACGCAGCAGGGGGTTGGGGAGACCCAGTACTTC
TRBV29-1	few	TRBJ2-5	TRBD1	CSVSEGRGLETQYF	TGCAGCGTTTCCGAAGGCAGGGGGCTGGAGACCCAGTACTTC
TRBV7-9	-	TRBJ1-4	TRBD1	CASSYPRDRERKLFF	TGTGCCAGCAGTTACCCCCGGGACAGGGAAAGAAAACTGTTTTTT
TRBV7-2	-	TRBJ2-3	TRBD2	CASSLEGTSGGVPYF	TGTGCCAGCAGCTTAGAGGGGACTAGCGGGGGGGTCCCGTATTTT
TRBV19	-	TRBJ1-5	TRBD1	CASRLDRVAVQPQHF	TGTGCCAGTAGATTGGACAGGGTAGCGGTTCAGCCCCAGCATTTT
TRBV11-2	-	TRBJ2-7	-	CASSLNNADYEQYF	TGTGCCAGCAGCTTAAATAACGCAGACTACGAGCAGTACTTC
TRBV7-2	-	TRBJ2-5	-	CASSISPTQETQYF	TGTGCCAGCAGTATATCCCCGACTCAAGAGACCCAGTACTTC
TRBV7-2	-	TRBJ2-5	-	CASSLVGGQETQYF	TGTGCCAGCAGCTTAGTCGGCGGACAAGAGACCCAGTACTTC